One and the same sample provided the 14 T cell receptor beta chains below, sequenced in a study of cytomegalovirus exposure and HLA in healthy donors. With 60 Vbeta and 13 Jbeta primers, the PCR was carried out. Clones were sequenced by immunoSEQ multiplex PCR, and TCRdb holds only the in-frame ones, with some missing. The sample records 110,000 to 150,000 clones, over 70% being singletons. Sequencing was performed on PBMCs. The receptors shown here come from a woman aged 40-49 years in good health and CMV-seronegative.

The chain uses TRBV27 and TRBJ2-1; 7 bases line up with TRBD1. Germline trimming cut 8 bases from V and 0 bases from J; bases unmatched to any gene: 13. The CDR3 has 17 amino acids. Germline V gene sequence: CDR1 MNHEY, CDR2 SMNVEV (reference sequence). The CDR3 loop is CASRRGLWDSSYNEQFF. DNA for the CDR3: TGTGCCAGCCGCCGGGGTTTATGGGACAGCTCCTACAATGAGCAGTTCTTC.

The V call is TRBV13, the J call TRBJ2-2, with a weak D call TRBD1 (5 bases). Germline V gene sequence: CDR1 PRHDT, CDR2 FYEKMQ (reference sequence). There are 15 residues in the CDR3. Trimming shortened V by 2 bases and J by 1 base, and 8 bases separated the two germline ends. The CDR3 sequence is CASSLRGRNTGELFF. CDR3 DNA: TGTGCCAGCAGCTTAAGGGGAAGGAACACCGGGGAGCTGTTTTTT.

The genes are TRBV5-1 and TRBJ2-1; 11 nucleotides line up with TRBD2. With V trimmed by 1 base and J by 6 bases, 3 bases remained unmatched. This CDR3 spans 15 amino acids. CDR1 SGHRS and CDR2 YFSETQ come from the germline V gene. The CDR3 loop reads CASSLLLAGANEQFF. Here the CDR3 DNA reads TGCGCCAGCAGCTTGTTACTAGCGGGAGCCAATGAGCAGTTCTTC.

V gene TRBV13 combines with J gene TRBJ2-1; TRBD2 matches 7 bases. This CDR3 is built from 14 residues. The J segment lost 7 bases and the V segment lost 1 base, leaving 4 bases of the junction unmatched. Germline V CDR1 and CDR2: PRHDT, FYEKMQ (reference sequence). The CDR3 DNA follows: TGTGCCAGCAGCTTAGTCCCTAGCGGTAATGAGCAGTTCTTC. This encodes CASSLVPSGNEQFF. The full variable domain, completed using reference TRBV13 and TRBJ2-1, is AAGVIQSPRHLIKEKRETATLKCYPIPRHDTVYWYQQGPGQDPQFLISFYEKMQSDKGSIPDRFSAQQFSDYHSELNMSSLELGDSALYFCASSLVPSGNEQFFGPGTRLTVL.

Written as DNA, the CDR3 is TGTGCCAGCAGTTACTCGACAGGAGTCTACGAGCAGTACTTC. The encoded protein is CASSYSTGVYEQYF. This sequence joins TRBV6-5 and TRBJ2-7, with a weak D call TRBD1 (6 bases). This CDR3 comprises 14 residues. Germline V gene sequence: CDR1 MNHEY, CDR2 SVGAGI. V gave up 0 bases and J gave up 3 bases, with 9 bases separating them.

This clone was seen more than once but under ten times. The V call is TRBV5-1, the J call TRBJ2-7; a weak D match, TRBD1 (5 bases). CDR1 and CDR2 from the germline V gene are SGHRS and YFSETQ. The CDR3 covers 14 residues. V was cut by 0 bases and J by 2 bases, with 9 bases left in between. The CDR3 nucleotides read TGCGCCAGCAGCTTGGTAACAGGAGCCTACGAGCAGTACTTC. Translation gives CASSLVTGAYEQYF.

V and J are TRBV11-2 and TRBJ1-2; 7 bases map to TRBD1. Germline-derived CDR1 and CDR2 are SGHAT and FQNNGV. V was pared by 5 bases and J by 5 bases, with 8 bases of the junction left unmatched. The CDR3 runs 14 residues. CDR3 loop: CASSPYGTVYGYTF. In DNA, the CDR3 is TGTGCCAGCAGCCCCTACGGGACAGTATATGGCTACACCTTC.

In this sample, this clone turned up once. The chain links TRBV4-2 to TRBJ1-2, with 7 bases that match TRBD1. Germline-derived CDR1 and CDR2 are LGHNA and YNFKEQ. The J segment lost 2 bases and the V segment lost 6 bases, leaving 9 bases of the junction unmatched. There are 15 residues in the CDR3. The CDR3 is CASRPDRAYNYGYTF. The CDR3 region has the DNA TGTGCCAGCAGACCCGACAGGGCTTACAACTATGGCTACACCTTC.

The sample holds a few counts of this clone. The chain couples TRBV7-7 to TRBJ2-6; perhaps TRBD2 as D (6 bases). The germline gives CDR1 SSHAT, CDR2 FNYEAQ (reference sequence). V lost 5 bases and J 0 bases, leaving 14 bases between the germline ends. This CDR3 has 17 residues. Here the CDR3 reads CASSRRAYGSGANVLTF. DNA of the CDR3: TGTGCCAGCAGCCGGAGGGCTTACGGCTCTGGGGCCAACGTCCTGACTTTC.

The chain couples TRBV14 to TRBJ1-2; D remains ambiguous. Trimming left V 1 base short and J 8 bases short, with 20 bases between. Germline CDR1 is SGHDN and CDR2 is FVKESK. The CDR3 is 16 residues long. The DNA of the CDR3 is TGTGCCAGCAGCCAAGCAGGCCCCTCGGTCACGAAAGGCTACACCTTC. As protein: CASSQAGPSVTKGYTF. Full variable domain (rest looked up from reference TRBV14 and TRBJ1-2): EAGVTQFPSHSVIEKGQTVTLRCDPISGHDNLYWYRRVMGKEIKFLLHFVKESKQDESGMPNNRFLAERTGGTYSTLKVQPAELEDSGVYFCASSQAGPSVTKGYTFGSGTRLTVV.

The chain recombines TRBV14 with TRBJ2-5, with TRBD2 identical over 8 bases. The germline V gene has CDR1 SGHDN and CDR2 FVKESK. With 0 bases clipped from V and 5 bases from J, the junction kept 5 bases outside the gene matches. This CDR3 contains 15 residues. This CDR3 is CASSQDSGVGETQYF. The CDR3 nucleotides are TGTGCCAGCAGCCAAGATAGCGGGGTCGGGGAGACCCAGTACTTC.

The chain carries TRBV30 and TRBJ1-2; 7 positions agree with TRBD1. CDR1 and CDR2 (germline): GTSNPN, SVGIG (reference sequence). The CDR3 runs to 16 residues. Trimming removed 2 bases from V and 0 bases from J; junction bases left unmatched: 9. CDR3 residues: CAWSPHGQVANYGYTF. In DNA form, the CDR3 reads TGTGCCTGGAGTCCCCACGGACAGGTAGCTAACTATGGCTACACCTTC.

The J gene is TRBJ2-7, the V gene TRBV15; TRBD1 might be the D (5 bases). CDR1 is LNHNV and CDR2 is YYDKDF in the germline V gene (reference sequence). The CDR3 length is 13 residues. Deletions cut 4 bases from V and 3 bases from J, with 10 bases between. CDR3 in DNA: TGTGCCACCAGCAAAGAAACAGGCTACGAGCAGTACTTC. Encoded protein: CATSKETGYEQYF.

The J gene is TRBJ2-1, the V gene TRBV5-1; 12 bases line up with TRBD2. The CDR3 consists of 16 residues. Germline V lookup: CDR1 SGHRS, CDR2 YFSETQ. J gave up 7 bases and V 4 bases, and 9 bases lay outside the gene matches. CDR3 DNA: TGCGCCAGCAGCCCAGAACTAGCGGGAGGAATTAATGAGCAGTTCTTC. Translated: CASSPELAGGINEQFF.